The source of this T cell receptor (beta chain) is a study of cytomegalovirus exposure and HLA in healthy donors. Findings and caveats of the study: Earlier findings revealed that most TCR beta V segments proved productive either about 87% or about 30% of the time. The majority of TCR sequences were rare, yet some public TCRs appeared in many donors.

In the case of this clone: Its specificity is unknown.

V lost 3 bases, J lost 2 bases, and 11 bases lay in between. CDR1 is SGHAT, CDR2 FQNNGV, per germline. CDR3 length: 14 residues. 13 Jbeta primers and 60 Vbeta primers were used for the PCR. TCRdb keeps only in-frame clones here, not all; method: immunoSEQ multiplex PCR. This sample has around 130,000 clones, with around 83% found just once. The chain carries TRBV11-2 and TRBJ2-7; D gene uncertain. The specimen sequenced was PBMCs. The receptor was isolated from a woman in her twenties or thirties in good health and CMV-seropositive. The CDR3, as DNA: TGTGCCAGCAGCTTTCCGGGTCACCCCTACGAGCAGTACTTC. Amino acid sequence: CASSFPGHPYEQYF.